These 24 T cell receptor beta chains were all obtained from the same sample, sequenced in a study of CD4+ T cells in melanoma. The assay was immunoSEQ multiplex PCR, and TCRdb's table has in-frame clones only and misses some. The table shows about 5,000 clones, with approximately 60% occurring only once. Sequences were obtained from cells from a culture (not recorded whether cultured in vitro). Every receptor here comes from a human donor with melanoma.

The J gene is TRBJ1-6, the V gene TRBV11-2; TRBD1 aligns across 9 bases. Trimming removed 6 bases from V and 9 bases from J; junction bases left unmatched: 6. Germline CDR1 reads SGHAT; CDR2 reads FQNNGV. The CDR3 loop spans 14 amino acids. For the CDR3, the DNA is TGTGCCAGCAGGCGACAGGGGGTTGGTTCACCCCTCCACTTT. This encodes CASRRQGVGSPLHF.

The J gene is TRBJ1-2, the V gene TRBV3-1 (or the pseudogene TRBV3-2); D is unresolved. V lost 5 bases and J 5 bases, leaving 6 bases between the germline ends. There are 11 residues in the CDR3. Per germline, CDR1 LGHDT and CDR2 YNNKEL (reference sequence). CDR3 sequence reads: CASSSHYGYTF. CDR3 bases: TGTGCCAGCAGCTCTCATTATGGCTACACCTTC.

Turning to this clone: In the same sample, other DNA sequences code for this CDR3. The chain couples TRBV9 to TRBJ2-5, with 8 bases fitting TRBD2. The CDR3 runs to 16 residues. The junction had 6 bases not matched to a gene; V was cut back by 0 bases and J by 2 bases. Germline V gene data show CDR1 as SGDLS and CDR2 as YYNGEE. This CDR3 is CASSVGNGGGQETQYF. CDR3 in DNA: TGTGCCAGCAGCGTAGGTAACGGGGGGGGACAAGAGACCCAGTACTTC.

On this clone: The same CDR3 can be traced to other DNA sequences in this sample. The V gene is TRBV30, the J gene TRBJ2-7, with TRBD1 identical over 8 bases. V shed 4 bases, J shed 3 bases, and the junction held 2 bases outside the gene matches. There are 12 residues in the CDR3. Germline-derived CDR1 and CDR2 are GTSNPN and SVGIG (reference sequence). Here the CDR3 reads CAWTGQGYEQYF. Written as DNA, the CDR3 is TGTGCCTGGACTGGACAGGGCTACGAGCAGTACTTC. Full variable domain (outside the CDR3, taken from reference TRBV30 and TRBJ2-7): SQTIHQWPATLVQPVGSPLSLECTVEGTSNPNLYWYRQAAGRGLQLLFYSVGIGQISSEVPQNLSASRPQDRQFILSSKKLLLSDSGFYLCAWTGQGYEQYFGPGTRLTVT.

The chain combines TRBV5-5 with TRBJ2-1, with 12 bases that match TRBD1. This CDR3 comprises 18 residues. V was pared by 2 bases and J by 0 bases, with 6 bases of the junction left unmatched. Germline CDR1 SGHKS, CDR2 YYEKEE (reference sequence). The CDR3 reads CASSLWDRGRSSYNEQFF. Written as DNA, the CDR3 is TGTGCCAGCAGCTTATGGGACAGGGGGCGGAGCTCCTACAATGAGCAGTTCTTC.

The CDR3 spells CASRAGTRLHSATDTQYF. The CDR3, as DNA: TGCGCCAGCAGAGCGGGCACTCGGTTGCATAGCGCCACAGATACGCAGTATTTT. The chain carries TRBV4-1 and TRBJ2-3, with TRBD2 as a possible D gene (6 bases). The V end lost 6 bases, the J end lost 2 bases, and 24 bases lay between the germline ends. The CDR3 extends over 18 amino acids. The germline V gene has CDR1 MGHRA and CDR2 YSYEKL.

This chain uses TRBV6-2 or TRBV6-3 with TRBJ1-5; 7 bases line up with TRBD1. Germline CDR1 and CDR2: MNHEY and SVGEGT. The CDR3 is made up of 16 amino acids. V lost 4 bases and J lost 3; bases outside the gene matches: 9. The CDR3 bases are TGTGCCAGCAGTTGGAAGGTGGGACAGCCCAATCAGCCCCAGCATTTT. Its translation: CASSWKVGQPNQPQHF.

The V call is TRBV11-3, the J call TRBJ2-1; possible D gene TRBD1, 6 bases. The CDR3 spans 15 residues. Germline loops: CDR1 SGHNT, CDR2 YENEEA. Trimming removed 4 bases at V and 5 bases at J, with 15 bases between. CDR3 sequence: CASSWGQGGDNEQFF. The CDR3, as DNA: TGTGCCAGCAGCTGGGGGCAAGGGGGTGACAATGAGCAGTTCTTC.

In this sample, this clone turned up once. This chain joins TRBV3-1 (or the pseudogene TRBV3-2) and TRBJ2-7; 12 bases are shared with TRBD2. Trimming cost V 8 bases and J 4 bases; bases outside gene matches: 3. Germline V gene lookup returns CDR1 LGHDT and CDR2 YNNKEL (reference sequence). This CDR3 is built from 13 residues. This chain's CDR3 is CASGTSGGYEQYF. The CDR3 DNA reads as TGTGCCAGCGGCACTAGCGGGGGGTACGAGCAGTACTTC.

V gene TRBV14 combines with J gene TRBJ2-3; perhaps TRBD2 as D (9 bases). Germline-derived CDR1 and CDR2 are SGHDN and FVKESK. The CDR3 sequence is 18 residues long. V was cut by 5 bases and J by 6 bases, with 27 bases left in between. This chain's CDR3 is CASSGQGFWLAGTDTQYF. The DNA of the CDR3 is TGTGCCAGCAGCGGACAGGGTTTTTGGCTAGCGGGGACCGATACGCAGTATTTT.

This chain joins TRBV6-1 and TRBJ2-7; D is unclear. Trimming shortened V by 2 bases and J by 6 bases, and 8 bases separated the two germline ends. From germline, CDR1 is MNHNS and CDR2 SASEGT. The CDR3 runs to 12 residues. The CDR3 sequence: CASSESRLEQYF. In DNA form, the CDR3 reads TGTGCCAGCAGTGAATCGCGTCTCGAGCAGTACTTC.

The gene calls are TRBV11-2 and TRBJ2-3; D possibly matches TRBD1 or TRBD2 (5 bases each). Trimming removed 4 bases from V and 0 bases from J, with 14 bases in between. The CDR3 is 16 amino acids. In germline, CDR1 is SGHAT, CDR2 FQNNGV. The CDR3 nucleotides are TGTGCCAGCAGCTCCCGGGGCCGGGGTAGCACAGATACGCAGTATTTT. Translating gives CASSSRGRGSTDTQYF.

J is TRBJ2-1 and V is TRBV7-3, with 8 bases fitting TRBD2. The CDR3 is made up of 16 amino acids. V lost 1 base and J lost 7; bases outside the gene matches: 9. Germline V gene data show CDR1 as SGHTA and CDR2 as FQGTGA. In DNA form, the CDR3 reads TGTGCCAGCAGCTTAAAAGGGACTAGGGGAAAGAATGAGCAGTTCTTC. Residues: CASSLKGTRGKNEQFF.

The V and J genes are TRBV6-1 and TRBJ2-7; D gene unclear. CDR3 length: 12 residues. The germline V and J ends were trimmed by 3 bases and 3 bases, with 6 bases remaining between them. CDR1 is MNHNS and CDR2 is SASEGT in the germline V gene. The CDR3 spells CASSEADYEQYF. In nucleotides, the CDR3 is TGTGCCAGCAGTGAGGCGGACTACGAGCAGTACTTC.

The chain employs TRBV6-6 and TRBJ2-7; tentatively, D is TRBD2 (6 bases). CDR3 length equals 13 residues. Germline loops: CDR1 MNHNY, CDR2 SVGAGI (reference sequence). V was clipped by 2 bases and J by 3 bases, with 8 bases between them. The CDR3 sequence is CASSYRGGYEQYF. As DNA, the CDR3 is TGTGCCAGCAGTTACAGGGGAGGCTACGAGCAGTACTTC.

As to this clone: A read error may account for a junction end that differs from germline. This chain links TRBV11-3 with TRBJ2-5; D tentatively fits TRBD1 or TRBD2 (5 bases each). Germline V gene data show CDR1 as SGHNT and CDR2 as YENEEA. The CDR3 contains 13 residues. CDR3 DNA: TGTGCCAGCAGCAAGGGACCCCAAAAGACCCAGTACTTC. Translation gives CASSKGPQKTQYF.

Details on this clone: The identical CDR3 is also encoded by other nucleotide sequences in the sample. The chain combines TRBV9 with TRBJ2-5; TRBD2 aligns across 8 bases. This CDR3 is built from 16 residues. Germline CDR1 SGDLS, CDR2 YYNGEE. J was trimmed by 1 base and V by 0 bases; bases with no gene match: 5. CDR3 loop: CASSVGNGGGQETQYF. The CDR3 DNA sequence: TGTGCCAGCAGCGTAGGGAACGGGGGGGGCCAAGAGACCCAGTACTTC.

The table lists this clone with a count of one. The chain combines TRBV4-1 with TRBJ1-3, with D unresolved. CDR3 length: 18 amino acids. Trimming pared 0 bases from V and 1 base from J, leaving 16 bases between. The germline CDR1 and CDR2 sequences are MGHRA and YSYEKL. The CDR3 DNA sequence: TGCGCCAGCAGCCAAGATCTCGCGGCCGCCCGGTCTGGAAACACCATATATTTT. This sequence encodes CASSQDLAAARSGNTIYF.

By proportion, this clone is large. This chain uses TRBV6-5 with TRBJ2-7; 8 bases fit TRBD1. J was trimmed by 4 bases and V by 2 bases; bases with no gene match: 4. This CDR3 contains 14 residues. CDR1 is MNHEY, CDR2 SVGAGI, per germline. CDR3 sequence (DNA): TGTGCCAGCAGTTACGGGACAGGAAAGTACGAGCAGTACTTC. Protein: CASSYGTGKYEQYF.

The sample holds one count of this clone. The chain combines TRBV14 with TRBJ1-1; the D gene is possibly TRBD1 (6 bases). The CDR3 covers 16 residues. Trimming pared 2 bases from V and 5 bases from J, leaving 18 bases between. In germline, CDR1 is SGHDN, CDR2 FVKESK. As DNA, the CDR3 is TGTGCCAGCAGCCAATGGGGGTCGACAGGCAGGACTGAAGCTTTCTTT. Translated, it gives CASSQWGSTGRTEAFF.

The chain uses TRBV5-1 and TRBJ2-7, with TRBD1 matching over 7 bases. Looked up from germline, CDR1 is SGHRS and CDR2 is YFSETQ. V was pared by 3 bases and J by 6 bases, with 12 bases of the junction left unmatched. The CDR3 runs to 15 residues. CDR3 sequence reads: CASSSASGDSSEQYF. CDR3 nucleotides: TGCGCCAGCAGCTCCGCCAGTGGGGACAGCTCCGAGCAGTACTTC. Looking up the rest from reference TRBV5-1 and TRBJ2-7 gives the full variable domain: KAGVTQTPRYLIKTRGQQVTLSCSPISGHRSVSWYQQTPGQGLQFLFEYFSETQRNKGNFPGRFSGRQFSNSRSEMNVSTLELGDSALYLCASSSASGDSSEQYFGPGTRLTVT.

This clone qualifies as large. The V and J genes are TRBV7-8 and TRBJ1-4, with D unclear. Germline CDR1 and CDR2: SGHVS and FQNEAQ. The CDR3 has 11 residues. Trimming shortened V by 5 bases and J by 14 bases, and 12 bases separated the two germline ends. Written as DNA, the CDR3 is TGTGCCAGCAGCCTCGCGGGAAGGCTGTTTTTT. Protein sequence: CASSLAGRLFF. Looking up the rest from reference TRBV7-8 and TRBJ1-4 gives the full variable domain: GAGVSQSPRYKVAKRGQDVALRCDPISGHVSLFWYQQALGQGPEFLTYFQNEAQLDKSGLPSDRFFAERPEGSVSTLKIQRTQQEDSAVYLCASSLAGRLFFGSGTQLSVL.

By sample fraction, this clone is medium-sized. V usage is TRBV20-1 and J usage is TRBJ2-4; a possible D gene is TRBD2 (5 bases). CDR3 length equals 11 residues. The germline V gene has CDR1 DFQATT and CDR2 SNEGSKA (reference sequence). V was pared by 3 bases and J by 8 bases, with 8 bases between. CDR3 DNA sequence: TGCAGTGCTAGTTTAGCGTACATTCAGTACTTC. It is translated as CSASLAYIQYF.

The chain couples TRBV7-8 to TRBJ2-1; 7 bases line up with TRBD1. CDR1 SGHVS and CDR2 FQNEAQ come from the germline V gene. The CDR3 is made up of 15 amino acids. Losses at the gene ends were 8 bases for V and 4 bases for J; bases not matched to a gene: 11. The CDR3 region is CASGAVTGVYNEQFF. The DNA for the CDR3 is TGTGCCAGCGGTGCCGTCACAGGGGTTTACAATGAGCAGTTCTTC.